The rows below give T cell receptor beta chains drawn from one sample of a study of control samples from healthy donors and cancer patients. Only in-frame clones appear in the TCRdb table, and some are missing; sequencing was by immunoSEQ multiplex PCR. The data show approximately 140,000 clones, roughly 91% seen once. The sample consisted of PBMCs. The receptors derive from a man aged 45-65 years with head and neck cancer. Both conserved end residues are part of each CDR3. A D gene is named only where the DNA matches it firmly. Only some rows state a clone size, as once, few, many or a class for expanded clones.

D gene: -
V gene: TRBV27
clone size: few
J gene: TRBJ2-1
CDR3 length: 15
CDR3 protein: CASSSPMDAYGREFF
CDR3 DNA: TGTGCCAGCAGTTCCCCCATGGACGCGTACGGGAGAGAGTTCTTC

D gene: -
V gene: TRBV7-9
clone size: -
J gene: TRBJ2-1
CDR3 length: 13
CDR3 protein: CASSPELVSVQFF
CDR3 DNA: TGTGCCAGCAGCCCGGAGCTTGTATCGGTGCAGTTCTTC

D gene: -
V gene: TRBV30
clone size: -
J gene: TRBJ1-2
CDR3 length: 13
CDR3 protein: CAWNRKANYGYTF
CDR3 DNA: TGTGCCTGGAACAGGAAAGCTAACTATGGCTACACCTTC

D gene: TRBD1
V gene: TRBV5-1
clone size: -
J gene: TRBJ2-5
CDR3 length: 13
CDR3 protein: CASTRTGGETQYF
CDR3 DNA: TGCGCCAGCACCAGGACAGGGGGAGAGACCCAGTACTTC

D gene: -
V gene: TRBV27
clone size: -
J gene: TRBJ2-3
CDR3 length: 14
CDR3 protein: CASSSYRSTDTQYF
CDR3 DNA: TGTGCCAGCAGTTCCTACAGAAGCACAGATACGCAGTATTTT

D gene: -
V gene: TRBV11-3
clone size: -
J gene: TRBJ2-2
CDR3 length: 13
CDR3 protein: CASSLEGTGELFF
CDR3 DNA: TGTGCCAGCAGCTTAGAGGGCACCGGGGAGCTGTTTTTT

D gene: TRBD1
V gene: TRBV19
clone size: -
J gene: TRBJ2-1
CDR3 length: 15
CDR3 protein: CASSLTGDLYNEQFF
CDR3 DNA: TGTGCCAGTAGTCTGACAGGGGATCTTTACAATGAGCAGTTCTTC

D gene: -
V gene: TRBV7-2
clone size: -
J gene: TRBJ1-5
CDR3 length: 15
CDR3 protein: CASTLSARNNQPQHF
CDR3 DNA: TGTGCCAGCACCCTTAGCGCTAGGAACAATCAGCCCCAGCATTTT

D gene: -
V gene: TRBV30
clone size: -
J gene: TRBJ1-6
CDR3 length: 14
CDR3 protein: CAWRLGGNNSPLHF
CDR3 DNA: TGTGCCTGGAGACTGGGAGGGAATAATTCACCCCTCCACTTT

D gene: TRBD1
V gene: TRBV11-3
clone size: -
J gene: TRBJ2-3
CDR3 length: 15
CDR3 protein: CASSLGQGAQDTQYF
CDR3 DNA: TGTGCCAGCAGCTTAGGGCAGGGGGCCCAAGATACGCAGTATTTT

D gene: TRBD2
V gene: TRBV6-5
clone size: once
J gene: TRBJ2-1
CDR3 length: 15
CDR3 protein: CASRPAGLRPNEQFF
CDR3 DNA: TGTGCCAGCAGACCAGCGGGACTTAGACCTAATGAGCAGTTCTTC

D gene: -
V gene: TRBV6-5
clone size: -
J gene: TRBJ2-1
CDR3 length: 16
CDR3 protein: CASSYSPGLELYEQFF
CDR3 DNA: TGTGCCAGCAGTTACTCGCCGGGACTCGAGCTCTATGAGCAGTTCTTC

D gene: -
V gene: TRBV9
clone size: -
J gene: TRBJ1-4
CDR3 length: 16
CDR3 protein: CASSVVSGLTNEKLFF
CDR3 DNA: TGTGCCAGCAGCGTAGTGTCAGGGCTCACTAATGAAAAACTGTTTTTT

D gene: -
V gene: TRBV27
clone size: -
J gene: TRBJ1-5
CDR3 length: 12
CDR3 protein: CASRAVNQPQHF
CDR3 DNA: TGTGCCAGCAGGGCGGTCAATCAGCCCCAGCATTTT

D gene: -
V gene: TRBV25-1
clone size: -
J gene: TRBJ1-2
CDR3 length: 12
CDR3 protein: CASSGGNKGYTF
CDR3 DNA: TGTGCCAGCAGTGGGGGTAATAAGGGCTACACCTTC

D gene: -
V gene: TRBV6-5
clone size: -
J gene: TRBJ2-7
CDR3 length: 14
CDR3 protein: CASSYSRQARGWYF
CDR3 DNA: TGTGCCAGCAGTTACTCGCGGCAGGCTAGGGGTTGGTACTTC

D gene: TRBD2
V gene: TRBV5-1
clone size: -
J gene: TRBJ2-7
CDR3 length: 13
CDR3 protein: CASSFASGIEQYF
CDR3 DNA: TGCGCCAGCAGCTTTGCTAGCGGGATCGAGCAGTACTTC

D gene: TRBD1
V gene: TRBV29-1
clone size: once
J gene: TRBJ1-1
CDR3 length: 10
CDR3 protein: CSVSTGVAFF
CDR3 DNA: TGCAGCGTGTCCACAGGGGTGGCTTTCTTT

D gene: TRBD2
V gene: TRBV6-2/TRBV6-3
clone size: -
J gene: TRBJ2-1
CDR3 length: 15
CDR3 protein: CASSQTSGRGNEQFF
CDR3 DNA: TGTGCCAGCAGCCAAACTAGCGGGAGAGGCAATGAGCAGTTCTTC

D gene: -
V gene: TRBV30
clone size: -
J gene: TRBJ2-5
CDR3 length: 13
CDR3 protein: CAWSVNVQETQYF
CDR3 DNA: TGTGCCTGGAGTGTAAACGTGCAAGAGACCCAGTACTTC

D gene: TRBD1
V gene: TRBV6-5
clone size: -
J gene: TRBJ1-5
CDR3 length: 14
CDR3 protein: CASTPGQSNQPQHF
CDR3 DNA: TGTGCCAGCACCCCGGGACAGAGCAATCAGCCCCAGCATTTT

D gene: -
V gene: TRBV27
clone size: -
J gene: TRBJ2-1
CDR3 length: 14
CDR3 protein: CASSFGAVSDEQFF
CDR3 DNA: TGTGCCAGCAGTTTTGGGGCCGTCAGTGATGAGCAGTTCTTC

D gene: -
V gene: TRBV10-3
clone size: -
J gene: TRBJ1-2
CDR3 length: 13
CDR3 protein: CAISDSTSGGYTF
CDR3 DNA: TGTGCCATCAGTGACAGTACCTCGGGAGGCTACACCTTC

D gene: -
V gene: TRBV5-4
clone size: -
J gene: TRBJ2-5
CDR3 length: 14
CDR3 protein: CASSSPVGGETQYF
CDR3 DNA: TGTGCCAGCAGCTCCCCGGTCGGGGGAGAGACCCAGTACTTC

D gene: TRBD2
V gene: TRBV30
clone size: -
J gene: TRBJ2-5
CDR3 length: 14
CDR3 protein: CAWSVGTREETQYF
CDR3 DNA: TGTGCCTGGAGTGTCGGGACTAGAGAGGAGACCCAGTACTTC

D gene: TRBD2
V gene: TRBV14
clone size: -
J gene: TRBJ2-7
CDR3 length: 15
CDR3 protein: CASSRTSGTTYEQYF
CDR3 DNA: TGTGCCAGCAGCCGGACTAGCGGGACTACCTACGAGCAGTACTTC

D gene: -
V gene: TRBV28
clone size: -
J gene: TRBJ2-1
CDR3 length: 14
CDR3 protein: CASSFGQGNNEQFF
CDR3 DNA: TGTGCCAGCAGTTTCGGCCAGGGGAACAATGAGCAGTTCTTC

D gene: -
V gene: TRBV9
clone size: medium-sized
J gene: TRBJ1-6
CDR3 length: 16
CDR3 protein: CASSGGPGIDHSPLHF
CDR3 DNA: TGTGCCAGCAGCGGCGGTCCAGGGATAGACCATTCACCCCTCCACTTT

D gene: TRBD1
V gene: TRBV3-1/TRBV3-2
clone size: -
J gene: TRBJ1-1
CDR3 length: 12
CDR3 protein: CASSQVTGRAFF
CDR3 DNA: TGTGCCAGCAGCCAAGTGACAGGGCGAGCTTTCTTT